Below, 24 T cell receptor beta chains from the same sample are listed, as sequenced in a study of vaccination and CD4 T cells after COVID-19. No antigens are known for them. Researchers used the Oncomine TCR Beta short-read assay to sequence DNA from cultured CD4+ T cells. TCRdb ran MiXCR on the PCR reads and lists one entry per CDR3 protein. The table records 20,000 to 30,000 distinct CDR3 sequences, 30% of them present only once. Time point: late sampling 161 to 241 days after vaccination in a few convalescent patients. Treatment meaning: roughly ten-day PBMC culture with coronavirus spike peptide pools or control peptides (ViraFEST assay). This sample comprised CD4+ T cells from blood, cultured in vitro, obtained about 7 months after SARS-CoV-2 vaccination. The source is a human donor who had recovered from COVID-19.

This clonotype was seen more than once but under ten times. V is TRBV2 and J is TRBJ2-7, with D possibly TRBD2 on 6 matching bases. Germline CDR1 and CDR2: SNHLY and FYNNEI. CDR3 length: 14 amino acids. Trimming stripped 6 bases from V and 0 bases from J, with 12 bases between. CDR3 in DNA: TGTGCCAGCAGGGGGGGACTGGGCTCCTACGAGCAGTACTTC. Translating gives CASRGGLGSYEQYF.

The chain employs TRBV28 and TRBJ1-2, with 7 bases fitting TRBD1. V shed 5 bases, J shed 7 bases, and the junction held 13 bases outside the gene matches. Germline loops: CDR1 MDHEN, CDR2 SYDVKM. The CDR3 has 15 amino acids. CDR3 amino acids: CASSIGQAVGGGYTF. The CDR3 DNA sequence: TGTGCCAGCAGTATAGGACAGGCGGTCGGGGGTGGCTACACCTTC.

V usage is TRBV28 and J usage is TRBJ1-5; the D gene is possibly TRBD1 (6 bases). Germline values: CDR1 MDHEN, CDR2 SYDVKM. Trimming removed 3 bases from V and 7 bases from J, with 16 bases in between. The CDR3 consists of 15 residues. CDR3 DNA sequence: TGTGCCAGCAGTTTTTCCAGGGGCGGCGGCCAGCCCCAGCATTTT. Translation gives CASSFSRGGGQPQHF.

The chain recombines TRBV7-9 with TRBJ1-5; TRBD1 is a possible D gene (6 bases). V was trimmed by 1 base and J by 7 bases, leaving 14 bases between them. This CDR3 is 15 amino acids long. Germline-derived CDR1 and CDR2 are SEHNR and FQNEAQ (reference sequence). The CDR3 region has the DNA TGTGCCAGCAGCTTAGGTGGGGGGGGCGGGCAGCCCCAGCATTTT. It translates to CASSLGGGGGQPQHF. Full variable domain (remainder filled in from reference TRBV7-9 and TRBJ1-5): DTGVSQNPRHKITKRGQNVTFRCDPISEHNRLYWYRQTLGQGPEFLTYFQNEAQLEKSRLLSDRFSAERPKGSFSTLEIQRTEQGDSAMYLCASSLGGGGGQPQHFGDGTRLSIL.

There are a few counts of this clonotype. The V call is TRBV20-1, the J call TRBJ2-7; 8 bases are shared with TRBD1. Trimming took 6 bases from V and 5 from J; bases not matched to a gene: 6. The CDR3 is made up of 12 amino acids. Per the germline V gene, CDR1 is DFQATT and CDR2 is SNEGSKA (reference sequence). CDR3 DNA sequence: TGCAGTGCCCCGGGACAGGCCGACGAGCAGTACTTC. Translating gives CSAPGQADEQYF.

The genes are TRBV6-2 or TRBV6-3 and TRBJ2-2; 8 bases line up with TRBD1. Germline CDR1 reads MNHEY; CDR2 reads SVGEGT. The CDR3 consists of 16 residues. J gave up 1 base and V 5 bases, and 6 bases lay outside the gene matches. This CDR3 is CASSRGQVMNTGELFF. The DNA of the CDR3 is TGTGCCAGCAGTAGGGGACAGGTGATGAACACCGGGGAGCTGTTTTTT.

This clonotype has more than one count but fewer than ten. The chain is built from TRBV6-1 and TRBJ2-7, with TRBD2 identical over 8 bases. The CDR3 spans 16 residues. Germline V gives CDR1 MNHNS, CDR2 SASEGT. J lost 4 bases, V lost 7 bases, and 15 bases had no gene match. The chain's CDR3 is CASTSGSQRERYEQYF. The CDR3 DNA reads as TGTGCCAGCACGTCGGGGTCCCAGCGGGAGCGGTACGAGCAGTACTTC.

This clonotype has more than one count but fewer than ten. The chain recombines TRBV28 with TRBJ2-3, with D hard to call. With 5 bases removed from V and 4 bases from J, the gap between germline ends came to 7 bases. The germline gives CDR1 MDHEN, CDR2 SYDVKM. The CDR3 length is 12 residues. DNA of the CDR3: TGTGCCAGCAGTCCTATCTCAGATACGCAGTATTTT. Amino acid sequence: CASSPISDTQYF. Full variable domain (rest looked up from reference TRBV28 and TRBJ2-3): DVKVTQSSRYLVKRTGEKVFLECVQDMDHENMFWYRQDPGLGLRLIYFSYDVKMKEKGDIPEGYSVSREKKERFSLILESASTNQTSMYLCASSPISDTQYFGPGTRLTVL.

The CDR3 DNA follows: TGCAGCGTTGATTCGCAGGGGGCTCCCTACGAGCAGTACTTC. Translating it yields CSVDSQGAPYEQYF. The rearrangement joins TRBV29-1 to TRBJ2-7, with 8 nucleotides matching TRBD1. The V and J ends lost 3 bases and 2 bases, in that order; junction bases with no gene match: 6. This CDR3 contains 14 residues. Germline CDR1 SQVTM, CDR2 ANQGSEA.

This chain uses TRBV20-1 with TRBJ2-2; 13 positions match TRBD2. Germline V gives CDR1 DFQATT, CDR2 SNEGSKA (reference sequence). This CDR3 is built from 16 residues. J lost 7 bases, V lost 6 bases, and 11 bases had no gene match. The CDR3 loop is CSAPGTSGKAIGELFF. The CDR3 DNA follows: TGCAGTGCCCCTGGGACTAGCGGGAAGGCAATCGGGGAGCTGTTTTTT.

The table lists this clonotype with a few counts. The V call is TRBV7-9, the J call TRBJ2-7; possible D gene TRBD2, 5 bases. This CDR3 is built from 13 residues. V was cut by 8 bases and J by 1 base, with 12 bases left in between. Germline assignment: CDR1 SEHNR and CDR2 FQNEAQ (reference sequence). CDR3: CASGSEGSYEQYF. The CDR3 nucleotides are TGTGCCAGCGGGAGCGAAGGTTCCTACGAGCAGTACTTC.

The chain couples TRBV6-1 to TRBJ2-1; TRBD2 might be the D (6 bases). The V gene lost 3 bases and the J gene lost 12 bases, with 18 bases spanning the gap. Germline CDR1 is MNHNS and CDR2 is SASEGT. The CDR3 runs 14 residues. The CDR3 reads CASSETAGGMGQFF. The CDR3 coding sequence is TGTGCCAGCAGTGAGACAGCCGGGGGAATGGGGCAGTTCTTC.

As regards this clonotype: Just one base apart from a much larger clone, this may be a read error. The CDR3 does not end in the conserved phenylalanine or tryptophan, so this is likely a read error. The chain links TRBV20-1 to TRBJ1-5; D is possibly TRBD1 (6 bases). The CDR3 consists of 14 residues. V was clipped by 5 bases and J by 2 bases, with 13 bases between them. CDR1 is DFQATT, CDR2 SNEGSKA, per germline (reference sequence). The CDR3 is CSAGTGWGNQPQHS. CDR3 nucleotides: TGCAGTGCTGGAACAGGGTGGGGCAATCAGCCCCAGCATTCT.

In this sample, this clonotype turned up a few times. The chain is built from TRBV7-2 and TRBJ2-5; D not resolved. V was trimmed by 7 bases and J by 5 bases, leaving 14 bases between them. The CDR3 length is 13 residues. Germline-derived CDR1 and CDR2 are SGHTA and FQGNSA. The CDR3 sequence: CASTKSVLETQYF. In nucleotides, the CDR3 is TGTGCCAGCACCAAGAGCGTACTGGAGACCCAGTACTTC. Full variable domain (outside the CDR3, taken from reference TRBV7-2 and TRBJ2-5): GAGVSQSPSNKVTEKGKDVELRCDPISGHTALYWYRQSLGQGLEFLIYFQGNSAPDKSGLPSDRFSAERTGGSVSTLTIQRTQQEDSAVYLCASTKSVLETQYFGPGTRLLVL.

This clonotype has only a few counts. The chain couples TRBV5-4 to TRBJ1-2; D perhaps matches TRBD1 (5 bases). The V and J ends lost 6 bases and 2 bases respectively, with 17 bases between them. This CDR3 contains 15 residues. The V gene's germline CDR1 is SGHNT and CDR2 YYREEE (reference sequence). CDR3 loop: CASTLGGTINYGYTF. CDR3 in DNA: TGTGCCAGCACCCTAGGAGGGACGATCAACTATGGCTACACCTTC.

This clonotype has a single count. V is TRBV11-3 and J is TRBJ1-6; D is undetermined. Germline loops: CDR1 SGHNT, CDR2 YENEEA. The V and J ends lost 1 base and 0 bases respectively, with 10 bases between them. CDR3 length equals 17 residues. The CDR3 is CASSLAGRTSYNSPLHF. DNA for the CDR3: TGTGCCAGCAGCTTAGCGGGCAGAACCTCCTATAATTCACCCCTCCACTTT. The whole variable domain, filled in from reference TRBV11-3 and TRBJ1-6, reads EAGVVQSPRYKIIEKKQPVAFWCNPISGHNTLYWYLQNLGQGPELLIRYENEEAVDDSQLPKDRFSAERLKGVDSTLKIQPAELGDSAVYLCASSLAGRTSYNSPLHFGNGTRLTVT.

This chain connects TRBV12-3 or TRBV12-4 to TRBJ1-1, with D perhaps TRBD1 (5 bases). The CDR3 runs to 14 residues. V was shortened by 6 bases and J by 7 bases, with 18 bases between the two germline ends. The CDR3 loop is CASSEHGARGEAFF. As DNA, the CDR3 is TGTGCCAGCAGCGAGCATGGGGCACGGGGTGAAGCTTTCTTT.

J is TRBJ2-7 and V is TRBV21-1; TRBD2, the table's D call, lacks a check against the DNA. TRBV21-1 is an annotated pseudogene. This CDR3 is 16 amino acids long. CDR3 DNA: TGTGCCAGCAGCAGATTAGCGGGAGGGCCTGTATGCGAGCAGTACTTC. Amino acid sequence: CASSRLAGGPVCEQYF.

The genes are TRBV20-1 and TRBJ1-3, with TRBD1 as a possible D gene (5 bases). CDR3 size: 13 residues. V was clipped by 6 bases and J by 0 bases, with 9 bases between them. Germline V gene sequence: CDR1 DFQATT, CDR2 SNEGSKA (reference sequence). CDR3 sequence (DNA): TGCAGTGCGGCCAGGGACTCTGGAAACACCATATATTTT. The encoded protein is CSAARDSGNTIYF.

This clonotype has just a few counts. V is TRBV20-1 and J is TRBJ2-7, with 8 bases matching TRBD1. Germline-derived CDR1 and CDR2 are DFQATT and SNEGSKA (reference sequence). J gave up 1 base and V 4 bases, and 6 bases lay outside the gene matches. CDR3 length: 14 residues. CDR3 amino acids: CSATGTGFSYEQYF. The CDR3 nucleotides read TGCAGTGCTACCGGGACAGGATTTTCCTACGAGCAGTACTTC.

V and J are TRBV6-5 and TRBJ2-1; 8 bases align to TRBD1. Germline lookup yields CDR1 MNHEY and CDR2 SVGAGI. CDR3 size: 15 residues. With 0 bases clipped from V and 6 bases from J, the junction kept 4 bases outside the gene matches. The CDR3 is CASSYSDRGGNEQFF. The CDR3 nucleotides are TGTGCCAGCAGTTACTCCGACAGGGGAGGCAATGAGCAGTTCTTC.

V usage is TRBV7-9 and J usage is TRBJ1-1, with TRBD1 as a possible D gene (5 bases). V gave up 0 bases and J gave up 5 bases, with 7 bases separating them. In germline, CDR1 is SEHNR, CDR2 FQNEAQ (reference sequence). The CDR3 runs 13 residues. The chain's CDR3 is CASSLAGVTEAFF. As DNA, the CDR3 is TGTGCCAGCAGCTTAGCGGGGGTGACTGAAGCTTTCTTT.

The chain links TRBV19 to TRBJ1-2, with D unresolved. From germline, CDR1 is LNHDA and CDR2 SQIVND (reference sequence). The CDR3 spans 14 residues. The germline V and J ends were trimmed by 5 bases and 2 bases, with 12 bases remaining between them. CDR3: CASSRPLGNYGYTF. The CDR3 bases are TGTGCCAGTAGTCGGCCCCTCGGAAACTATGGCTACACCTTC.

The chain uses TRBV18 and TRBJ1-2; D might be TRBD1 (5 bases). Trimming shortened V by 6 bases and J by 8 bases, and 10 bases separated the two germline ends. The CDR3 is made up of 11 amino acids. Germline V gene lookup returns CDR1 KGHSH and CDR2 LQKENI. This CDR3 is CASSREGGYTF. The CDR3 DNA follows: TGTGCCAGCTCTCGAGAGGGGGGCTACACCTTC. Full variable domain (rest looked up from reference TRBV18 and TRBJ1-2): NAGVMQNPRHLVRRRGQEARLRCSPMKGHSHVYWYRQLPEEGLKFMVYLQKENIIDESGMPKERFSAEFPKEGPSILRIQQVVRGDSAAYFCASSREGGYTFGSGTRLTVV.